The 4 T cell receptor beta chains presented below share a single source sample, sequenced in a study of CD8+CD57+ T cells in acquired aplastic anemia. Genomic DNA templated the TCR beta VDJ and CDR3 profiling. TCRdb analysed the reads with MiXCR anew, one entry per CDR3 protein. This sample has 200,000 or so distinct CDR3 sequences, with less than 65% found just once. The sequenced material came from sorted CD4+, CD8+, or CD8+CD57+ T cells (not recorded which) from PBMCs. These receptors came from a human donor with severe aplastic anemia or a healthy control (not recorded which).

This clonotype was detected only a few times. The chain uses TRBV6-1 and TRBJ2-1, with a tentative D call TRBD2 (6 bases). The CDR3 extends over 15 amino acids. The V and J ends lost 5 bases and 4 bases respectively, with 15 bases between them. Germline V gene sequence: CDR1 MNHNS, CDR2 SASEGT. The CDR3 region is CASSTNYGGYNEQFF. Written as DNA, the CDR3 is TGTGCCAGCAGTACTAATTATGGGGGGTACAATGAGCAGTTCTTC.

The J gene is TRBJ1-4, the V gene TRBV24-1; D is possibly TRBD1 (5 bases). Trimming cost V 11 bases and J 8 bases, with 23 bases left between them. The CDR3 sequence is 15 residues long. Germline V gene sequence: CDR1 KGHDR, CDR2 SFDVKD. CDR3 residues: CASRAREALSEKLFF. CDR3 DNA sequence: TGTGCCAGCAGAGCCAGGGAGGCCCTTAGCGAAAAACTGTTTTTT.

This clonotype was seen a few times. The chain employs TRBV10-3 and TRBJ2-7; D unclear. The CDR3 spans 13 residues. Between the trimmed V and J ends, which lost 5 bases and 0 bases, there was a span of 8 bases. Germline CDR1 ENHRY, CDR2 SYGVKD. Here the CDR3 reads CAISPISSYEQYF. In nucleotides, the CDR3 is TGTGCCATCAGTCCGATCAGCTCCTACGAGCAGTACTTC.

This clonotype was found once. This chain joins TRBV29-1 and TRBJ2-7; TRBD1 aligns across 10 bases. The CDR3 runs 13 residues. Germline V gives CDR1 SQVTM, CDR2 ANQGSEA. The trim removed 5 bases at V and 5 bases at J, leaving 6 bases unmatched. The CDR3 DNA follows: TGCAGCGTTTGGGGGACAGGGGCTAACGAGCAGTACTTC. The encoded protein is CSVWGTGANEQYF.